This T cell receptor (beta chain) was recovered during a study of PD-L1 blockade in urothelial cancer. Across the whole study: Between 0 and 3 chemotherapy regimens preceded treatment for each patient. Overall study findings and caveats: Pretreatment TCR clonality in blood, when below the median, was predictive of better survival.

Time point meaning: pretreatment peripheral blood. The cohort comprised individuals with locally advanced or metastatic urothelial carcinoma. For this clone: Its target is not known.

Trimming left V 4 bases short and J 1 base short, with 12 bases between. Germline V gives CDR1 SGHRS, CDR2 YFSETQ. The CDR3 sequence is 15 residues long. Here immunoSEQ multiplex PCR was the method, and the copy in TCRdb shows in-frame clones only, minus some. The data show tens of thousands of clones, roughly 84% seen once. The sequence was collected from a man aged 60-69 years with urothelial cancer. This specimen consisted of PBMCs, obtained around atezolizumab (anti-PD-L1) treatment. The chain recombines TRBV5-1 with TRBJ1-5, with D maybe TRBD1 (5 bases). The CDR3 here is CASSLDSMSNQPQHF. The CDR3, as DNA: TGCGCCAGCAGCCTCGACAGCATGAGCAATCAGCCCCAGCATTTT.